These T cell receptor beta chains were read from a single sample in a study of blood T cell repertoires in COVID-19. The method was immunoSEQ multiplex PCR; TCRdb's version includes in-frame clones alone and lacks a portion of them. The table records under 150,000 clones, roughly 88% of them present only once. The specimen sequenced was peripheral blood. Receptors were obtained from a human donor in a cohort sampled during active COVID-19. Each CDR3 is given with its conserved first and last residue. Fields, in order: clone size, V gene, CDR3 length, D gene, J gene, CDR3 protein, CDR3 DNA. D genes are given only for firm matches. A clone size is listed for some rows: how often the clone was seen (once, few, many), or a class if it is expanded.

clone size: -; V gene: TRBV7-9; CDR3 length: 15; D gene: -; J gene: TRBJ1-2; CDR3 protein: CASSLASAGRYGYTF; CDR3 DNA: TGTGCCAGCAGCCTAGCTTCCGCGGGTCGATATGGCTACACCTTC
clone size: -; V gene: TRBV6-2/TRBV6-3; CDR3 length: 14; D gene: -; J gene: TRBJ2-7; CDR3 protein: CASSYSVGAGEQYF; CDR3 DNA: TGTGCCAGCAGTTACTCGGTGGGGGCGGGCGAGCAGTACTTC
clone size: -; V gene: TRBV19; CDR3 length: 12; D gene: -; J gene: TRBJ1-5; CDR3 protein: CATGLGNQPQHF; CDR3 DNA: TGTGCCACCGGGTTGGGCAATCAGCCCCAGCATTTT
clone size: -; V gene: TRBV29-1; CDR3 length: 14; D gene: TRBD1; J gene: TRBJ2-7; CDR3 protein: CSVFGTGGNYEQYF; CDR3 DNA: TGCAGCGTTTTCGGGACAGGGGGCAACTACGAGCAGTACTTC
clone size: -; V gene: TRBV27; CDR3 length: 15; D gene: TRBD1; J gene: TRBJ1-1; CDR3 protein: CASSLRAGGLTEAFF; CDR3 DNA: TGTGCCAGCAGTTTAAGGGCAGGGGGCCTCACTGAAGCTTTCTTT
clone size: -; V gene: TRBV18; CDR3 length: 14; D gene: TRBD1; J gene: TRBJ1-2; CDR3 protein: CASSPVQGNYGYTF; CDR3 DNA: TGTGCCAGCTCACCTGTACAGGGGAACTATGGCTACACCTTC
clone size: -; V gene: TRBV4-3; CDR3 length: 15; D gene: -; J gene: TRBJ1-1; CDR3 protein: CASSQDPGGDTEAFF; CDR3 DNA: TGCGCCAGCAGCCAAGACCCCGGGGGGGACACTGAAGCTTTCTTT
clone size: -; V gene: TRBV9; CDR3 length: 13; D gene: -; J gene: TRBJ2-7; CDR3 protein: CASSVGGGTEQYF; CDR3 DNA: TGTGCCAGCAGCGTAGGGGGGGGCACCGAGCAGTACTTC
clone size: few; V gene: TRBV4-1; CDR3 length: 14; D gene: -; J gene: TRBJ1-5; CDR3 protein: CASSQSGPGVPQHF; CDR3 DNA: TGCGCCAGCAGCCAATCTGGGCCGGGGGTGCCCCAGCATTTT
clone size: -; V gene: TRBV7-2; CDR3 length: 15; D gene: -; J gene: TRBJ1-5; CDR3 protein: CASSLGAGLNQPQHF; CDR3 DNA: TGTGCCAGCAGCTTAGGGGCAGGGCTAAATCAGCCCCAGCATTTT
clone size: -; V gene: TRBV6-1; CDR3 length: 15; D gene: TRBD1; J gene: TRBJ1-5; CDR3 protein: CASSERQGYNQPQHF; CDR3 DNA: TGTGCCAGCAGTGAGAGACAGGGATACAATCAGCCCCAGCATTTT
clone size: once; V gene: TRBV18; CDR3 length: 13; D gene: -; J gene: TRBJ2-7; CDR3 protein: CASSPPGNYEQYF; CDR3 DNA: TGTGCCAGCTCACCCCCGGGAAACTACGAGCAGTACTTC
clone size: -; V gene: TRBV13; CDR3 length: 14; D gene: -; J gene: TRBJ1-2; CDR3 protein: CASSQGGSAYGYTF; CDR3 DNA: TGTGCCAGCAGCCAAGGGGGTTCTGCCTATGGCTACACCTTC
clone size: -; V gene: TRBV7-9; CDR3 length: 12; D gene: -; J gene: TRBJ1-2; CDR3 protein: CASSHNRIGDTF; CDR3 DNA: TGTGCCAGCAGTCATAATCGTATAGGAGACACCTTC
clone size: -; V gene: TRBV3-1/TRBV3-2; CDR3 length: 13; D gene: TRBD1; J gene: TRBJ1-2; CDR3 protein: CASSLETGSGYTF; CDR3 DNA: TGTGCCAGCAGTTTAGAGACAGGGAGTGGCTACACCTTC
clone size: many; V gene: TRBV5-1; CDR3 length: 15; D gene: -; J gene: TRBJ2-7; CDR3 protein: CASSNLDSSSYEQYF; CDR3 DNA: TGCGCCAGCAGCAACTTAGACTCAAGCTCCTACGAGCAGTACTTC
clone size: once; V gene: TRBV9; CDR3 length: 14; D gene: -; J gene: TRBJ2-7; CDR3 protein: CASSYGPGENEQYF; CDR3 DNA: TGTGCCAGCAGCTACGGACCCGGGGAAAACGAGCAGTACTTC
clone size: -; V gene: TRBV18; CDR3 length: 15; D gene: -; J gene: TRBJ1-1; CDR3 protein: CASSPPTGPITEAFF; CDR3 DNA: TGTGCCAGCTCACCACCCACAGGGCCGATCACTGAAGCTTTCTTT
clone size: -; V gene: TRBV6-6; CDR3 length: 15; D gene: TRBD1; J gene: TRBJ1-2; CDR3 protein: CASSYSRQGNYGYTF; CDR3 DNA: TGTGCCAGCAGTTACTCGAGACAGGGAAACTATGGCTACACCTTC
clone size: -; V gene: TRBV10-1; CDR3 length: 15; D gene: TRBD1; J gene: TRBJ2-7; CDR3 protein: CASPQWGTATYEQYF; CDR3 DNA: TGCGCCAGCCCCCAGTGGGGGACAGCGACCTACGAGCAGTACTTC
clone size: once; V gene: TRBV7-2; CDR3 length: 15; D gene: TRBD2; J gene: TRBJ2-1; CDR3 protein: CASSPAGGVYNEQFF; CDR3 DNA: TGTGCCAGCAGCCCAGCGGGGGGGGTCTACAATGAGCAGTTCTTC
clone size: -; V gene: TRBV6-6; CDR3 length: 16; D gene: -; J gene: TRBJ1-5; CDR3 protein: CASSWTGQYSNQPQHF; CDR3 DNA: TGTGCCAGCAGTTGGACTGGACAGTATAGCAATCAGCCCCAGCATTTT
clone size: -; V gene: TRBV7-2; CDR3 length: 14; D gene: -; J gene: TRBJ2-5; CDR3 protein: CASSFRDRKKTQYF; CDR3 DNA: TGTGCCAGCAGTTTTAGAGACAGGAAGAAGACCCAGTACTTC
clone size: -; V gene: TRBV13; CDR3 length: 15; D gene: TRBD2; J gene: TRBJ2-7; CDR3 protein: CASSPRGGLYYEQYF; CDR3 DNA: TGTGCCAGCAGCCCCCGGGGGGGGTTATACTACGAGCAGTACTTC
clone size: -; V gene: TRBV19; CDR3 length: 13; D gene: -; J gene: TRBJ1-1; CDR3 protein: CASSGRGNTEAFF; CDR3 DNA: TGTGCCAGTAGTGGGAGGGGCAACACTGAAGCTTTCTTT
clone size: -; V gene: TRBV2; CDR3 length: 15; D gene: -; J gene: TRBJ1-5; CDR3 protein: CASRGQGGSNQPQHF; CDR3 DNA: TGTGCCAGCAGGGGTCAAGGGGGAAGCAATCAGCCCCAGCATTTT
clone size: -; V gene: TRBV14; CDR3 length: 13; D gene: TRBD1; J gene: TRBJ2-7; CDR3 protein: CASSQWTGGEQYF; CDR3 DNA: TGTGCCAGCAGCCAATGGACAGGGGGCGAGCAGTACTTC
clone size: -; V gene: TRBV7-3; CDR3 length: 15; D gene: -; J gene: TRBJ2-2; CDR3 protein: CASWGGPPHTGELFF; CDR3 DNA: TGTGCCAGCTGGGGGGGGCCTCCCCACACCGGGGAGCTGTTTTTT
clone size: -; V gene: TRBV3-1/TRBV3-2; CDR3 length: 16; D gene: -; J gene: TRBJ2-2; CDR3 protein: CASSPKSPLNTGELFF; CDR3 DNA: TGTGCCAGCAGCCCCAAAAGCCCCCTGAACACCGGGGAGCTGTTTTTT
clone size: -; V gene: TRBV6-5; CDR3 length: 12; D gene: TRBD1; J gene: TRBJ2-1; CDR3 protein: CASSRTGTEQFF; CDR3 DNA: TGTGCCAGCAGCCGGACAGGGACTGAGCAGTTCTTC
clone size: -; V gene: TRBV3-1/TRBV3-2; CDR3 length: 14; D gene: -; J gene: TRBJ1-1; CDR3 protein: CASSHYTVNTEAFF; CDR3 DNA: TGTGCCAGCAGCCACTATACCGTAAACACTGAAGCTTTCTTT
clone size: -; V gene: TRBV9; CDR3 length: 12; D gene: -; J gene: TRBJ2-3; CDR3 protein: CASSPSTDTQYF; CDR3 DNA: TGTGCCAGCAGCCCAAGCACAGATACGCAGTATTTT
clone size: -; V gene: TRBV27; CDR3 length: 14; D gene: TRBD1; J gene: TRBJ2-7; CDR3 protein: CASSLTGGFYEQYF; CDR3 DNA: TGTGCCAGCAGTTTGACAGGGGGATTCTACGAGCAGTACTTC
clone size: -; V gene: TRBV4-1; CDR3 length: 17; D gene: TRBD1; J gene: TRBJ1-2; CDR3 protein: CASSQDLGDSPLYGYTF; CDR3 DNA: TGCGCCAGCAGCCAAGATTTGGGGGACAGCCCCCTGTATGGCTACACCTTC
clone size: -; V gene: TRBV5-3; CDR3 length: 11; D gene: -; J gene: TRBJ1-2; CDR3 protein: CARPGAYGYTF; CDR3 DNA: TGTGCCAGACCGGGAGCTTATGGCTACACCTTC
clone size: once; V gene: TRBV13; CDR3 length: 14; D gene: -; J gene: TRBJ2-5; CDR3 protein: CASSRTAARETQYF; CDR3 DNA: TGTGCCAGCAGCCGGACAGCCGCCCGGGAGACCCAGTACTTC
clone size: once; V gene: TRBV27; CDR3 length: 15; D gene: TRBD2; J gene: TRBJ2-2; CDR3 protein: CASSRRRGDTGELFF; CDR3 DNA: TGTGCCAGCAGCCGTCGGCGGGGGGACACCGGGGAGCTGTTTTTT
clone size: -; V gene: TRBV19; CDR3 length: 16; D gene: TRBD1; J gene: TRBJ1-1; CDR3 protein: CASSSNRGKVNTEAFF; CDR3 DNA: TGTGCCAGTAGTTCTAACAGGGGGAAGGTGAACACTGAAGCTTTCTTT
clone size: -; V gene: TRBV2; CDR3 length: 16; D gene: -; J gene: TRBJ2-6; CDR3 protein: CASSPPGGFGANVLTF; CDR3 DNA: TGTGCCAGCAGCCCCCCAGGGGGGTTTGGGGCCAACGTCCTGACTTTC
clone size: -; V gene: TRBV11-1; CDR3 length: 15; D gene: -; J gene: TRBJ2-5; CDR3 protein: CASSFRDRRQETQYF; CDR3 DNA: TGTGCCAGCAGCTTCCGAGACAGGCGACAAGAGACCCAGTACTTC
clone size: -; V gene: TRBV6-1; CDR3 length: 13; D gene: -; J gene: TRBJ1-2; CDR3 protein: CASSERRVYGYTF; CDR3 DNA: TGTGCCAGCAGTGAAAGGAGGGTATACGGCTACACCTTC
clone size: -; V gene: TRBV5-4; CDR3 length: 17; D gene: TRBD1; J gene: TRBJ2-5; CDR3 protein: CASSDRTGAIFGGTQYF; CDR3 DNA: TGTGCCAGCAGCGATCGGACAGGGGCCATCTTTGGGGGGACCCAGTACTTC
clone size: -; V gene: TRBV29-1; CDR3 length: 14; D gene: -; J gene: TRBJ2-5; CDR3 protein: CSVAWTEAQETQYF; CDR3 DNA: TGCAGCGTAGCCTGGACAGAAGCCCAAGAGACCCAGTACTTC
clone size: -; V gene: TRBV5-1; CDR3 length: 16; D gene: TRBD1; J gene: TRBJ2-7; CDR3 protein: CASSLAPTGVSYEQYF; CDR3 DNA: TGCGCCAGCAGCTTGGCTCCGACAGGGGTTTCGTACGAGCAGTACTTC
clone size: -; V gene: TRBV7-2; CDR3 length: 15; D gene: TRBD2; J gene: TRBJ2-7; CDR3 protein: CASSLPGLMSLGQYF; CDR3 DNA: TGTGCCAGCAGCCTGCCGGGACTAATGTCTCTGGGGCAGTACTTC
clone size: once; V gene: TRBV2; CDR3 length: 14; D gene: TRBD1; J gene: TRBJ2-7; CDR3 protein: CASSGDRGEYEQYF; CDR3 DNA: TGTGCCAGCAGTGGGGACAGGGGGGAATACGAGCAGTACTTC
clone size: -; V gene: TRBV15; CDR3 length: 14; D gene: -; J gene: TRBJ1-2; CDR3 protein: CATSRDVAVYGYTF; CDR3 DNA: TGTGCCACCAGCAGAGATGTGGCAGTCTATGGCTACACCTTC
clone size: -; V gene: TRBV11-1; CDR3 length: 14; D gene: TRBD1; J gene: TRBJ2-5; CDR3 protein: CASSLTQGAVTQYF; CDR3 DNA: TGTGCCAGCAGTCTCACTCAGGGGGCAGTGACCCAGTACTTC
clone size: -; V gene: TRBV19; CDR3 length: 14; D gene: -; J gene: TRBJ1-5; CDR3 protein: CASSIGPGAQPQHF; CDR3 DNA: TGTGCCAGTAGTATAGGCCCAGGGGCTCAGCCCCAGCATTTT
clone size: -; V gene: TRBV20-1; CDR3 length: 15; D gene: -; J gene: TRBJ1-3; CDR3 protein: CSASGHPSSGNTIYF; CDR3 DNA: TGCAGTGCTAGTGGTCACCCGAGCTCTGGAAACACCATATATTTT
clone size: -; V gene: TRBV7-2; CDR3 length: 13; D gene: TRBD1; J gene: TRBJ2-5; CDR3 protein: CASSPGQLETQYF; CDR3 DNA: TGTGCCAGCAGCCCGGGACAGCTGGAGACCCAGTACTTC
clone size: -; V gene: TRBV6-5; CDR3 length: 15; D gene: TRBD1; J gene: TRBJ1-2; CDR3 protein: CASSYSTTGDYGYTF; CDR3 DNA: TGTGCCAGCAGTTACTCGACGACAGGGGACTATGGCTACACCTTC
clone size: -; V gene: TRBV19; CDR3 length: 14; D gene: -; J gene: TRBJ1-5; CDR3 protein: CASRDTGFNQPQHF; CDR3 DNA: TGTGCCAGTAGGGACACAGGGTTTAATCAGCCCCAGCATTTT
clone size: -; V gene: TRBV19; CDR3 length: 13; D gene: TRBD1; J gene: TRBJ2-7; CDR3 protein: CASSDREPYEQYF; CDR3 DNA: TGTGCCAGTTCAGACAGGGAACCCTACGAGCAGTACTTC
clone size: -; V gene: TRBV5-6; CDR3 length: 11; D gene: -; J gene: TRBJ2-7; CDR3 protein: CASSAQYEQYF; CDR3 DNA: TGTGCCAGCAGCGCTCAGTACGAGCAGTACTTC
clone size: -; V gene: TRBV4-3; CDR3 length: 15; D gene: -; J gene: TRBJ2-7; CDR3 protein: CASSQNRVGSYEQYF; CDR3 DNA: TGCGCCAGCAGCCAAAACAGGGTCGGCTCCTACGAGCAGTACTTC
clone size: -; V gene: TRBV6-5; CDR3 length: 15; D gene: -; J gene: TRBJ2-3; CDR3 protein: CASITSGGRTDTQYF; CDR3 DNA: TGTGCCAGCATCACATCGGGTGGCCGCACAGATACGCAGTATTTT
clone size: -; V gene: TRBV15; CDR3 length: 16; D gene: TRBD1; J gene: TRBJ2-7; CDR3 protein: CATSRRPRDRDYEQYF; CDR3 DNA: TGTGCCACCAGCAGAAGACCCCGGGACAGGGACTACGAGCAGTACTTC
clone size: -; V gene: TRBV5-1; CDR3 length: 16; D gene: TRBD2; J gene: TRBJ2-5; CDR3 protein: CASSPLAGGFQETQYF; CDR3 DNA: TGCGCCAGCAGCCCCCTAGCGGGGGGCTTCCAAGAGACCCAGTACTTC
clone size: -; V gene: TRBV7-3; CDR3 length: 16; D gene: -; J gene: TRBJ2-1; CDR3 protein: CASSSLPGGHRNEQFF; CDR3 DNA: TGTGCCAGCAGCTCCCTCCCGGGGGGCCACCGCAATGAGCAGTTCTTC